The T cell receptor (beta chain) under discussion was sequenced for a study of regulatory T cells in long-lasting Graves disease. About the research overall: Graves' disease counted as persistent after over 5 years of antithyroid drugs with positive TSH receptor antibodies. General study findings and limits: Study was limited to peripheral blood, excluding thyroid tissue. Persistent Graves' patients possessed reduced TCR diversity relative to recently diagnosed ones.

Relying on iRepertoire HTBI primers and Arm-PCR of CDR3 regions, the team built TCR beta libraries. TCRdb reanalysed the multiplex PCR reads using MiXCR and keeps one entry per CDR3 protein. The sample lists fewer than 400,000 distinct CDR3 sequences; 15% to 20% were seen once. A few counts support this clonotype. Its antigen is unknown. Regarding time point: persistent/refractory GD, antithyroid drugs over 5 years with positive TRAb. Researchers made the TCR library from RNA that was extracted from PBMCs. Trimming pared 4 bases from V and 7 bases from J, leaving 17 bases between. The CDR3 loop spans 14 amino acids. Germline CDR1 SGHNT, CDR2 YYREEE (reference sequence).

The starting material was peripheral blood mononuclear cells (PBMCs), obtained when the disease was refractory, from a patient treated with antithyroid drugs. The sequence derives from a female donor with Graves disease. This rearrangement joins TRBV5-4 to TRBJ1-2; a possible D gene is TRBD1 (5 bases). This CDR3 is CASSPEPTGGGYTF. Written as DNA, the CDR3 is TGTGCCAGCAGCCCGGAACCTACAGGAGGTGGCTACACCTTC. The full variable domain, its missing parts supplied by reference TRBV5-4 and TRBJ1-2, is ETGVTQSPTHLIKTRGQQVTLRCSSQSGHNTVSWYQQALGQGPQFIFQYYREEENGRGNFPPRFSGLQFPNYSSELNVNALELDDSALYLCASSPEPTGGGYTFGSGTRLTVV.